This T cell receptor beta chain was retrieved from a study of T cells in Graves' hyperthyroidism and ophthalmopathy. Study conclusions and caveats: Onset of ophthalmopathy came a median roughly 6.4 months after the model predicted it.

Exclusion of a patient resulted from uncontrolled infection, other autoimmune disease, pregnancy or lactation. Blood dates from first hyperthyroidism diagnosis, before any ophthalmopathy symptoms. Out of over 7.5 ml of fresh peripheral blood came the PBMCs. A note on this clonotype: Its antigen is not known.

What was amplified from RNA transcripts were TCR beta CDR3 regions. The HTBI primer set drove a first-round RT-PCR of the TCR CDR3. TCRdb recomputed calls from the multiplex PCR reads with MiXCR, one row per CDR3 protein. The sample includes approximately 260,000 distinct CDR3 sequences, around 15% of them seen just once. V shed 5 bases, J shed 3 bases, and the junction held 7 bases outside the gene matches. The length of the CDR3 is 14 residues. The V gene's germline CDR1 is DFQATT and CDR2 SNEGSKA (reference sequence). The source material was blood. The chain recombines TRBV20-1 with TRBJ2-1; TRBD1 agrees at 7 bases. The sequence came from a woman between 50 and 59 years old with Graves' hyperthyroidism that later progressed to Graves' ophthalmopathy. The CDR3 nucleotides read TGCAGTGCTTTCCGGGACAGTGTCTACAATGAGCAGTTCTTC. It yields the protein CSAFRDSVYNEQFF.